One TCR beta chain is described in this entry. Its antigen is not identified. These data are taken from a study of graft-versus-host responses after intestinal transplantation. The study's findings and limits: GvH clones were found in recipient marrow; some appeared first in ileum or blood. Elevated graft-versus-host to host-versus-graft clonal ratios in allografts were recorded for patients with graft-donor T cell macrochimerism.

Germline lookup yields CDR1 KGHSH and CDR2 LQKENI. CDR3 length: 14 amino acids. The V and J ends lost 3 bases and 2 bases respectively, with 10 bases between them. Sequencing was performed with immunoSEQ multiplex PCR; in TCRdb, only in-frame clones are kept and a portion is missing. Here the sample spans 95,000 to 110,000 clones, roughly 90% being singletons. This receptor was obtained from a human donor who received an intestinal transplant. This chain connects TRBV18 to TRBJ2-5, with a possible D match to TRBD1 (6 bases). Sequencing was performed on unstimulated CD4+ T cells sorted from spleen or lymph node cells, taken before intestinal transplant. In DNA, the CDR3 is TGTGCCAGCTCACCCGGACAGATACAAGAGACCCAGTACTTC. Translation gives CASSPGQIQETQYF.